The rows below give T cell receptor beta chains drawn from one sample of a study of T cells in narcolepsy. The protocol was immunoSEQ multiplex PCR, while the TCRdb copy is restricted to in-frame clones and leaves out a portion. The repertoire holds roughly 11,000 clones, with approximately 94% as singletons. The sequencing sample was made of CD45RA- memory CD4+ T cells from PBMCs. The receptors shown here come from a human donor with narcolepsy. Both conserved end residues are part of each CDR3.

j_call v_call cdr3_aa
TRBJ1-5 TRBV19 CASSIEGGLGSNQPQHF
TRBJ2-7 TRBV27 CASTLLYEQYF
TRBJ2-1 TRBV2 CASSERDPRQAGEQFF
TRBJ1-5 TRBV29-1 CSVGTSNQPQHF
TRBJ2-3 TRBV7-9 CASSLGEPPQYF
TRBJ2-1 TRBV6-5 CASSSPPGQKQFF
TRBJ2-7 TRBV5-1 CASSLAAPLYEQYF
TRBJ2-3 TRBV5-1 CASSLLGPPDTQYF
TRBJ2-3 TRBV2 CASSDRNTQYF
TRBJ1-3 TRBV2 CASSEQGSKGNTIYF
TRBJ2-2 TRBV6-5 CASAHQTGAGELFF
TRBJ2-7 TRBV5-1 CASSSGQIYEQYF
TRBJ1-2 TRBV7-8 CASSLRQHPANYGYTF
TRBJ1-1 TRBV9 CASSVAPMSGGANTEAFF
TRBJ1-1 TRBV19 CASSIKLGMNTEAFF
TRBJ1-5 TRBV5-1 CASSLGTASNQPQHF
TRBJ2-1 TRBV7-9 CASSLASPGRDVDEQFF
TRBJ1-2 TRBV16 CASSQQGTPGANYGYTF
TRBJ2-5 TRBV6-5 CASSRTRWRETQYF
TRBJ1-6 TRBV4-1 CASSPLEWDSPLHF
TRBJ2-5 TRBV19 CASRQAGETQYF
TRBJ2-2 TRBV5-4 CASSWTISARELFF
TRBJ1-4 TRBV30 CAWSPYIPGGGRIEKLFF
TRBJ2-7 TRBV18 CASSPVGVLYEQYF
TRBJ2-6 TRBV5-6 CASTHGGLGGANVLTF
TRBJ2-5 TRBV5-1 CASSLEMVLETQYF
TRBJ1-1 TRBV7-9 CASSLETGGSTEAFF
TRBJ2-7 TRBV14 CASSQSAYEQYF
TRBJ2-5 TRBV10-3 CAISPSGGAGETQYF
TRBJ1-3 TRBV6-5 CASSYSRHLQGNTIYF
TRBJ1-4 TRBV6-5 CASSQTQGRGEKLFF
TRBJ2-5 TRBV5-1 CASSLRDRGETQYF
TRBJ2-5 TRBV11-2 CASSRGLIGEQYF
TRBJ1-3 TRBV6-1 CASSEGGPSGNTIYF
TRBJ1-4 TRBV2 CASSPDSTYEKLFF
TRBJ2-5 TRBV2 CASSGDTQETQYF
TRBJ1-4 TRBV5-6 CASSLASGEKLFF
TRBJ2-7 TRBV6-1 CASSDAAGGQYF
TRBJ2-3 TRBV11-3 CASSSRQGVGFTDTQYF
TRBJ2-5 TRBV5-1 CASSLSPGQVTQYF
TRBJ2-1 TRBV6-4 CASSPPSGSEQFF
TRBJ1-5 TRBV19 CASSMEAGNQPQHF
TRBJ2-5 TRBV7-1 CASSWGDMPRETQYF
TRBJ2-3 TRBV10-3 CAISEGGSGGATQYF
TRBJ1-1 TRBV20-1 CRRGNTEAFF
TRBJ2-3 TRBV6-5 CASSSIGLAGTDTQYF